Listed here are 32 T cell receptor beta chains from one sample, sequenced in a study of cytomegalovirus exposure and HLA in healthy donors. Primers for the PCR totalled 60 Vbeta and 13 Jbeta. Libraries were prepared by immunoSEQ multiplex PCR; TCRdb keeps only in-frame clonotypes and omits some of them. Seen here are 150,000 to 200,000 clones, 65% to 85% observed once, and the top ten hold 4.5% to 5.5%. The sequenced sample consisted of PBMCs. All receptors come from a woman between 45 and 60 years old in good health and CMV-seropositive.

The rearrangement uses TRBV19 and TRBJ2-1, with 7 bases aligning to TRBD1. Germline V gene lookup returns CDR1 LNHDA and CDR2 SQIVND (reference sequence). The CDR3 runs 14 residues. The ends lost 8 bases at V and 4 bases at J; junction bases unmatched: 8. The CDR3, as DNA: TGTGCCAGTGTAGATAGGACAGGTTACAATGAGCAGTTCTTC. The encoded protein is CASVDRTGYNEQFF.

This clone was counted once. J is TRBJ1-1 and V is TRBV19; D may be TRBD1 (5 bases). The CDR3 length is 16 residues. Per the germline V gene, CDR1 is LNHDA and CDR2 is SQIVND (reference sequence). V lost 7 bases to trimming and J lost 5 bases, with 23 bases between them. DNA for the CDR3: TGTGCCAGTACCCTTCTTCCTCAGGGAAGAGATACTGAAGCTTTCTTT. It codes for CASTLLPQGRDTEAFF.

The rearrangement links TRBV5-4 to TRBJ1-2; 8 nucleotides line up with TRBD1. V shed 5 bases and J 6 bases; nucleotides not matched to a gene: 9. CDR3 length: 14 residues. Looked up from germline, CDR1 is SGHNT and CDR2 is YYREEE (reference sequence). The CDR3 loop is CASSQTRTGHGYTF. DNA for the CDR3: TGTGCCAGCAGTCAAACAAGGACAGGGCATGGCTACACCTTC.

The chain combines TRBV11-2 with TRBJ2-7; 7 nucleotides line up with TRBD2. The V segment lost 5 bases and the J segment 2 bases; nucleotides outside the gene matches: 6. Per germline, CDR1 SGHAT and CDR2 FQNNGV. CDR3 size: 14 residues. DNA of the CDR3: TGTGCCAGCAGCCCGATTCGGGAGGCCTACGAGCAGTACTTC. Protein: CASSPIREAYEQYF.

The chain is built from TRBV7-9 and TRBJ2-1; D unresolved. This CDR3 comprises 14 residues. Per germline, CDR1 SEHNR and CDR2 FQNEAQ (reference sequence). V was cut by 1 base and J by 4 bases, with 8 bases left in between. CDR3 amino acids: CASSLGRGYNEQFF. The CDR3 nucleotides read TGTGCCAGCAGCTTAGGCCGAGGTTACAATGAGCAGTTCTTC.

The chain couples TRBV19 to TRBJ2-3; D might be TRBD1 (5 bases). V shed 5 bases and J shed 2 bases, with 11 bases lying between them. Germline V gene data show CDR1 as LNHDA and CDR2 as SQIVND (reference sequence). The CDR3 is made up of 14 amino acids. This CDR3 is CASSQTAPTDTQYF. The CDR3 DNA sequence: TGTGCCAGTAGTCAGACAGCGCCCACAGATACGCAGTATTTT.

The gene calls are TRBV2 and TRBJ2-7; 10 nucleotides agree with TRBD2. This CDR3 contains 14 residues. Trimming at V came to 4 bases and at J to 1 base, leaving 1 base not matched to a gene. Germline loops: CDR1 SNHLY, CDR2 FYNNEI. The CDR3: CASSGSGRSYEQYF. The CDR3, as DNA: TGTGCCAGCAGTGGTAGCGGGAGGTCCTACGAGCAGTACTTC.

The V gene is TRBV13, the J gene TRBJ2-1; 13 nucleotides agree with TRBD2. Unmatched junction bases numbered 6, after V lost 5 bases and J lost 2 bases. The CDR3 extends over 17 amino acids. Germline V CDR1 and CDR2: PRHDT, FYEKMQ (reference sequence). The CDR3 spells CASSIRLAGGPYNEQFF. In nucleotides, the CDR3 is TGTGCCAGCAGCATAAGACTAGCGGGGGGCCCCTACAATGAGCAGTTCTTC.

CDR3 protein: CASSKQGLRWYF. The CDR3 region has the DNA TGTGCCAGCAGCAAACAGGGGCTCCGGTGGTACTTC. The chain combines TRBV7-9 with TRBJ2-7; 7 bases match TRBD1. Germline loops: CDR1 SEHNR, CDR2 FQNEAQ (reference sequence). This CDR3 has 12 residues. V gave up 5 bases and J gave up 12 bases; unmatched junction bases: 10.

This clone was counted a few times. The CDR3 spells CASSQALQGDYGYTF. The DNA of the CDR3 is TGCGCCAGCAGCCAAGCCCTACAGGGGGACTATGGCTACACCTTC. The V and J genes are TRBV4-3 and TRBJ1-2; 8 bases are shared with TRBD1. With 1 base clipped from V and 3 bases from J, the junction kept 4 bases outside the gene matches. The CDR3 contains 15 residues. Germline CDR1 and CDR2: LGHNA and YSLEER.

V is TRBV29-1 and J is TRBJ2-3, with D tentatively TRBD1 (6 bases). CDR1 and CDR2 from the germline V gene are SQVTM and ANQGSEA. The CDR3 consists of 14 residues. Trimming stripped 4 bases from V and 6 bases from J, with 17 bases between. The chain's CDR3 is CSVVKTGKADTQYF. DNA for the CDR3: TGCAGCGTTGTAAAGACAGGAAAGGCGGATACGCAGTATTTT.

The rearrangement uses TRBV4-1 and TRBJ2-5; D is undetermined. Germline lookup yields CDR1 MGHRA and CDR2 YSYEKL. This CDR3 contains 13 residues. V was clipped by 4 bases and J by 5 bases, with 11 bases between them. The CDR3 here is CASSPLTVETQYF. For the CDR3, the DNA is TGCGCCAGCAGCCCCTTGACTGTTGAGACCCAGTACTTC.

This clone has just a few counts. V usage is TRBV19 and J usage is TRBJ2-3; 7 bases agree with TRBD1. Germline V gene sequence: CDR1 LNHDA, CDR2 SQIVND (reference sequence). CDR3 length: 13 residues. After removal of 6 bases from V and 0 bases from J, the junction contained 0 bases not matched to a gene. The CDR3 DNA follows: TGTGCCAGTAGGACAGGGAGCACAGATACGCAGTATTTT. Translating gives CASRTGSTDTQYF. Variable domain in full (rest from reference TRBV19 and TRBJ2-3): DGGITQSPKYLFRKEGQNVTLSCEQNLNHDAMYWYRQDPGQGLRLIYYSQIVNDFQKGDIAEGYSVSREKKESFPLTVTSAQKNPTAFYLCASRTGSTDTQYFGPGTRLTVL.

Only one count was recorded for this clone. The rearrangement uses TRBV7-2 and TRBJ2-7, with D possibly matching TRBD2 (5 bases). V gave up 5 bases and J gave up 9 bases, with 11 bases separating them. The germline V gene encodes CDR1 SGHTA and CDR2 FQGNSA. The CDR3 has 11 residues. CDR3 sequence reads: CASSLARVQYF. CDR3 sequence (DNA): TGTGCCAGCAGCCTGGCGAGGGTGCAGTACTTC.

This clone was picked up a small number of times. This rearrangement joins TRBV28 to TRBJ2-7; maybe TRBD1 (5 bases). Germline CDR1 reads MDHEN; CDR2 reads SYDVKM. Trimming took 5 bases from V and 3 from J, leaving 20 bases between them. The CDR3 runs 16 residues. Here the CDR3 reads CASSRPQGLRYYEQYF. CDR3 nucleotide sequence: TGTGCCAGCAGTCGCCCGCAGGGTTTACGATACTACGAGCAGTACTTC.

The J gene is TRBJ2-1, the V gene TRBV5-4; 7 bases match TRBD2. This CDR3 spans 14 amino acids. Losses at the gene ends were 5 bases for V and 9 bases for J; bases not matched to a gene: 11. CDR1 and CDR2 (germline): SGHNT, YYREEE (reference sequence). CDR3 sequence reads: CASRGSGASREQFF. For the CDR3, the DNA is TGTGCCAGCAGGGGGAGCGGGGCGTCCCGTGAGCAGTTCTTC.

The rearrangement joins TRBV9 to TRBJ2-2; 8 bases match TRBD2. The V segment lost 3 bases and the J segment 4 bases; nucleotides outside the gene matches: 8. From germline, CDR1 is SGDLS and CDR2 YYNGEE. The CDR3 sequence is 16 residues long. The CDR3 DNA is TGTGCCAGCAGCGCCCTTTCGAGCGGGAGCACCGGGGAGCTGTTTTTT. Its protein is CASSALSSGSTGELFF.

Worth noting for this clone: Relative to the germline gene, one junction end is altered; a read error may explain this. The V gene is TRBV5-5, the J gene TRBJ2-4; TRBD2 matches 9 bases. CDR1 and CDR2 from the germline V gene are SGHKS and YYEKEE (reference sequence). The CDR3 extends over 18 amino acids. CDR3 in DNA: TGTGCCAGCACCTTGGAGGGTCGGATTGGCGGGGGGGCTGACATTCAGTACTTC. It codes for CASTLEGRIGGGADIQYF.

The rearrangement joins TRBV28 to TRBJ1-1, with 7 bases lining up with TRBD1. The junction had 13 bases not matched to a gene; V was cut back by 11 bases and J by 4 bases. The CDR3 runs 14 residues. Germline V gives CDR1 MDHEN, CDR2 SYDVKM. CDR3 sequence reads: CAVMVTGAFTEAFF. CDR3 in DNA: TGTGCCGTGATGGTTACAGGGGCTTTCACTGAAGCTTTCTTT.

This clone was recorded a few times. V gene TRBV6-5 combines with J gene TRBJ2-7; 8 positions agree with TRBD1. CDR3 length: 14 residues. The V gene's germline CDR1 is MNHEY and CDR2 SVGAGI. The V gene end was trimmed by 0 bases and the J gene end by 3 bases; junction bases not matched to a gene: 1. The CDR3 nucleotides are TGTGCCAGCAGTTACTCACAGGGGGTCTACGAGCAGTACTTC. It yields the protein CASSYSQGVYEQYF.

This chain connects TRBV5-1 to TRBJ1-3; maybe TRBD1 (5 bases). Per germline, CDR1 SGHRS and CDR2 YFSETQ. Trimming shortened V by 0 bases and J by 2 bases, and 12 bases separated the two germline ends. The CDR3 runs 16 residues. The CDR3, as DNA: TGCGCCAGCAGCTTGGCCGGGGGATCAACTGGAAACACCATATATTTT. It is translated as CASSLAGGSTGNTIYF.

The chain recombines TRBV5-1 with TRBJ2-2; tentatively, D is TRBD2 (6 bases). Between the trimmed V and J ends, which lost 0 bases and 0 bases, there was a span of 9 bases. The CDR3 has 16 amino acids. CDR1 SGHRS and CDR2 YFSETQ come from the germline V gene. CDR3 sequence (DNA): TGCGCCAGCAGCTTGGTGGTAGCGGCGAACACCGGGGAGCTGTTTTTT. Translation gives CASSLVVAANTGELFF.

The chain employs TRBV2 and TRBJ1-1; TRBD1 aligns across 7 bases. The CDR3 length is 14 residues. The germline gives CDR1 SNHLY, CDR2 FYNNEI. Unmatched junction bases numbered 3, after V lost 4 bases and J lost 1 base. The CDR3 DNA reads as TGTGCCAGCAGTGGACAGGGATGGAACACTGAAGCTTTCTTT. It encodes CASSGQGWNTEAFF.

There are a few counts of this clone. The V call is TRBV7-8, the J call TRBJ2-7; 10 bases agree with TRBD1. The CDR3 sequence is 15 residues long. V dropped 5 bases and J dropped 0; count of bases not matched to a gene: 4. Germline V gives CDR1 SGHVS, CDR2 FQNEAQ. CDR3 sequence (DNA): TGTGCCAGCAGCATCGGGACAGGGGTCTCCTACGAGCAGTACTTC. Amino acids: CASSIGTGVSYEQYF.

The chain recombines TRBV6-6 with TRBJ1-1, with D unclear. This CDR3 is built from 11 residues. V shed 5 bases and J shed 2 bases, with 3 bases lying between them. CDR1 and CDR2 (germline): MNHNY, SVGAGI (reference sequence). CDR3 bases: TGTGCCAGCAGTATAAACACTGAAGCTTTCTTT. It codes for CASSINTEAFF.

V is TRBV7-2 and J is TRBJ2-1; 13 bases align to TRBD2. The V segment lost 5 bases and the J segment 4 bases; nucleotides outside the gene matches: 14. CDR1 SGHTA and CDR2 FQGNSA come from the germline V gene. The CDR3 sequence is 19 residues long. CDR3 DNA: TGTGCCAGCAGCGGTGAACAGGGGGGGACTAGCGGGGTGTACAATGAGCAGTTCTTC. Amino acids: CASSGEQGGTSGVYNEQFF.

The chain employs TRBV10-3 and TRBJ2-1; the D gene is possibly TRBD1 (6 bases). Trimming shortened V by 5 bases and J by 0 bases, and 11 bases separated the two germline ends. The CDR3 spans 15 residues. Germline lookup yields CDR1 ENHRY and CDR2 SYGVKD. CDR3 sequence (DNA): TGTGCCATCAGTAGACAGGTTAGCTCCTACAATGAGCAGTTCTTC. Translation gives CAISRQVSSYNEQFF.

The chain employs TRBV30 and TRBJ1-3; no clear D. V was trimmed by 2 bases and J by 0 bases, leaving 8 bases between them. Germline assignment: CDR1 GTSNPN and CDR2 SVGIG (reference sequence). The CDR3 runs to 14 residues. CDR3 nucleotide sequence: TGTGCCTGGAGTACCGGGTTCTCTGGAAACACCATATATTTT. Protein sequence: CAWSTGFSGNTIYF.

The chain has TRBV2 and TRBJ2-6; D remains unclear. Germline CDR1 reads SNHLY; CDR2 reads FYNNEI. This CDR3 contains 15 residues. The V gene lost 6 bases and the J gene lost 1 base, with 10 bases spanning the gap. The DNA of the CDR3 is TGTGCCAGCAGGCGTGACTTTTCTGGGGCCAACGTCCTGACTTTC. It yields the protein CASRRDFSGANVLTF.

The chain combines TRBV10-2 with TRBJ1-1; D might be TRBD1 (6 bases). CDR3 size: 14 residues. Per germline, CDR1 WSHSY and CDR2 SAAADI. V lost 6 bases to trimming and J lost 0 bases, with 11 bases between them. This CDR3 is CASRGGVMNTEAFF. The CDR3 DNA reads TGCGCCAGCAGAGGGGGGGTAATGAACACTGAAGCTTTCTTT.

The V gene is TRBV7-2, the J gene TRBJ1-3, with D possibly being TRBD1 (5 bases). Germline CDR1 and CDR2: SGHTA and FQGNSA. V lost 1 base, J lost 4 bases, and 8 bases lay in between. The CDR3 consists of 14 residues. CDR3 bases: TGTGCCAGCAGCTTAGGACAGCTCGGAAACACCATATATTTT. Translation: CASSLGQLGNTIYF.

There are a few counts of this clone. The chain couples TRBV4-2 to TRBJ2-7; 8 bases line up with TRBD1. Germline assignment: CDR1 LGHNA and CDR2 YNFKEQ. CDR3 size: 17 residues. Germline trimming cut 1 base from V and 2 bases from J; bases unmatched to any gene: 10. CDR3 in DNA: TGTGCCAGCAGCCAAGCTGCAACAGGGGGAGCAACCTACGAGCAGTACTTC. Its protein is CASSQAATGGATYEQYF.